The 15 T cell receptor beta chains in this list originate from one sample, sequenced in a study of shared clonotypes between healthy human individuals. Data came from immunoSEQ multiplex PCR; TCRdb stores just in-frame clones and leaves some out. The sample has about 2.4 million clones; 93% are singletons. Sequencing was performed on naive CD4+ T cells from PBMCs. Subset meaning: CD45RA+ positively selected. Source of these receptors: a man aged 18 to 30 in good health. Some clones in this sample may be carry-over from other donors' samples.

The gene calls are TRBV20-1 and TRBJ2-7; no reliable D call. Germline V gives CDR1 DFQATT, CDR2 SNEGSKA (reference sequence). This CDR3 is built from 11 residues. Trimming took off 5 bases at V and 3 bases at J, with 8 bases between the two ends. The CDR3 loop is CSAGSFYEQYF. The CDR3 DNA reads TGCAGTGCTGGCAGCTTCTACGAGCAGTACTTC.

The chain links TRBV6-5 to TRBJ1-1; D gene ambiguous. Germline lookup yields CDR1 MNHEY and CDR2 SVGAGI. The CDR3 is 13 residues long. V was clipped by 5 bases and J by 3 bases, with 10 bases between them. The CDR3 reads CASSLDPYTEAFF. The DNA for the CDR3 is TGTGCCAGCAGTCTGGATCCGTACACTGAAGCTTTCTTT.

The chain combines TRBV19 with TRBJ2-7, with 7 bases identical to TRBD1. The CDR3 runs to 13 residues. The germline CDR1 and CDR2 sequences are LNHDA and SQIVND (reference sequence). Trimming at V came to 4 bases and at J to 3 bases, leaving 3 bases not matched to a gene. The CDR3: CASSKDRSYEQYF. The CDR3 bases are TGTGCCAGTAGTAAGGACAGGAGCTACGAGCAGTACTTC.

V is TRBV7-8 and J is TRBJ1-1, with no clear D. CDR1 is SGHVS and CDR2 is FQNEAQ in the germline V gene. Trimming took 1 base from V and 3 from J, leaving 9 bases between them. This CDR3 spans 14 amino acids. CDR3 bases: TGTGCCAGCAGCTTAGAATCGGGCTACACTGAAGCTTTCTTT. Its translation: CASSLESGYTEAFF.

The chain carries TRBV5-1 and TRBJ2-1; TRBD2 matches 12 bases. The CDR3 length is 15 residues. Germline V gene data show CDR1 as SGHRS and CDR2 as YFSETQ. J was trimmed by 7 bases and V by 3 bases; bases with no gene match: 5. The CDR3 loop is CASSSTSGSVNEQFF. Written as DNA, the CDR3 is TGCGCCAGCAGCTCGACTAGCGGGAGTGTTAATGAGCAGTTCTTC.

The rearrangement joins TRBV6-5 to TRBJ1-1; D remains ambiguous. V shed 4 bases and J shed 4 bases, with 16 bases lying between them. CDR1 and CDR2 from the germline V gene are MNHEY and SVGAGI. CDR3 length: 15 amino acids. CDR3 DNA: TGTGCCAGCAGTTCCCGACATTCCCGAGGCACTGAAGCTTTCTTT. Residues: CASSSRHSRGTEAFF.

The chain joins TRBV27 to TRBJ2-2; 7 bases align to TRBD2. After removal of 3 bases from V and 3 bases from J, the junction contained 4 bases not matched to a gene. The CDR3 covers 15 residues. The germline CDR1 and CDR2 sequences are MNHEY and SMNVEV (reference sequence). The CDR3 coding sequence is TGTGCCAGCAGTTTCGTGCTAGCGGACACCGGGGAGCTGTTTTTT. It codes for CASSFVLADTGELFF.

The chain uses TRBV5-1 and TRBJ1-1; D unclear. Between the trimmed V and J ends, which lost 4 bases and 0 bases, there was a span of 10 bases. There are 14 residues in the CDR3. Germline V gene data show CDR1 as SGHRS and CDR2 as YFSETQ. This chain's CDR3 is CASSTRPMNTEAFF. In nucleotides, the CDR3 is TGCGCCAGCAGCACTCGACCGATGAACACTGAAGCTTTCTTT.

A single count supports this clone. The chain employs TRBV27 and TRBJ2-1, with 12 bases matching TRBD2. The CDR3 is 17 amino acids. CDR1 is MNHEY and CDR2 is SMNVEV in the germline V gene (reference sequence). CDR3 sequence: CATLPGPTSGGLNEQFF. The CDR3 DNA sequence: TGTGCGACCCTCCCCGGGCCGACTAGCGGGGGCCTGAATGAGCAGTTCTTC.

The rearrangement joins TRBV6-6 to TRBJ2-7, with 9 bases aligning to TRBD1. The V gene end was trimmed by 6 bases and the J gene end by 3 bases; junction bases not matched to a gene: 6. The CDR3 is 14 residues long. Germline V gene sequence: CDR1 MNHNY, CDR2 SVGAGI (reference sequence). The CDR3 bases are TGTGCCAGCAGAGCCGGGACAGGGATCTACGAGCAGTACTTC. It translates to CASRAGTGIYEQYF.

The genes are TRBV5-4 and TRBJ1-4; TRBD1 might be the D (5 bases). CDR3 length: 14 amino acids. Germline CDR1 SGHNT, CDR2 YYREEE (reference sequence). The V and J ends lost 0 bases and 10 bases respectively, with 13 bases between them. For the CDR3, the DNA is TGTGCCAGCAGCTTGGACAGGTCGGGGACAAAACTGTTTTTT. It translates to CASSLDRSGTKLFF. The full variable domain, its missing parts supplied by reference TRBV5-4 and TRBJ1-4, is ETGVTQSPTHLIKTRGQQVTLRCSSQSGHNTVSWYQQALGQGPQFIFQYYREEENGRGNFPPRFSGLQFPNYSSELNVNALELDDSALYLCASSLDRSGTKLFFGSGTQLSVL.

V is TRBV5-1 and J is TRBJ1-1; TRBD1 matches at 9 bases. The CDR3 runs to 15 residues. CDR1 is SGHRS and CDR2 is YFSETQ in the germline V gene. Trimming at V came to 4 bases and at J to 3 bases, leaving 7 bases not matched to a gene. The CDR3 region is CASSRNRGPHTEAFF. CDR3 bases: TGCGCCAGCAGCAGAAACAGGGGGCCGCACACTGAAGCTTTCTTT.

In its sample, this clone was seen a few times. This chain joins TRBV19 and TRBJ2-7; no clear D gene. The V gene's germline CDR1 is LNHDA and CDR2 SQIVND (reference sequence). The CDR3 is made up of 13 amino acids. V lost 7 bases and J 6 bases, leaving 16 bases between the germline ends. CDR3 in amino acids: CASTIEVGTEQYF. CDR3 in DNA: TGTGCCAGTACCATCGAAGTCGGTACCGAGCAGTACTTC. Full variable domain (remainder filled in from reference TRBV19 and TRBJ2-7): DGGITQSPKYLFRKEGQNVTLSCEQNLNHDAMYWYRQDPGQGLRLIYYSQIVNDFQKGDIAEGYSVSREKKESFPLTVTSAQKNPTAFYLCASTIEVGTEQYFGPGTRLTVT.

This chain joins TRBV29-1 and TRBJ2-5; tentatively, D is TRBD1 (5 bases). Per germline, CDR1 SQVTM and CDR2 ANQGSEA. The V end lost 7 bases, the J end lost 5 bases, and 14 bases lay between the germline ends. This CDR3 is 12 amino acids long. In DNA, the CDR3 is TGCAGCGGGCTCGACAGTACGGAGACCCAGTACTTC. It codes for CSGLDSTETQYF.

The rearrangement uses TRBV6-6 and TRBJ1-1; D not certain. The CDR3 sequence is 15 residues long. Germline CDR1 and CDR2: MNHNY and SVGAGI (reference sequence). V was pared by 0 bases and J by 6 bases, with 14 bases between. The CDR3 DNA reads TGTGCCAGCAGTTACTCGCTAGACGTCTTAGCTGAAGCTTTCTTT. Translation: CASSYSLDVLAEAFF.